This is a list of T cell receptor beta chains from one sample in a study of PD-L1 blockade in urothelial cancer. Profiled with immunoSEQ multiplex PCR; TCRdb holds only in-frame clones, not every one. The sample consists of about 76,000 clones, 80% to 85% of them appearing once. Sequencing was performed on PBMCs, taken around atezolizumab (anti-PD-L1) treatment. Receptor source: an older man with urothelial cancer. The CDR3 runs from the conserved cysteine through the conserved F or W. D genes are given only for firm matches. Where a row states a size, it is once, few, many or the class of an expanded clone; other rows omit it.

clone_size,d_call,cdr3_length,j_call,v_call,cdr3_aa,cdr3_nt
.,TRBD1,13,TRBJ1-5,TRBV11-2,CARTQGKDQPQHF,TGTGCCAGGACACAGGGGAAGGATCAGCCCCAGCATTTT
.,.,11,TRBJ2-1,TRBV20-1,CSVQSVGEQFF,TGCAGTGTTCAAAGCGTCGGTGAGCAGTTCTTC
.,TRBD1,16,TRBJ1-1,TRBV10-2,CASKNAGGTLSTEAFF,TGCGCCAGCAAAAATGCAGGGGGGACTCTAAGCACTGAAGCTTTCTTT
.,.,15,TRBJ1-4,TRBV9,CASSPTYPSEEKLFF,TGTGCCAGCAGCCCTACGTACCCGAGTGAGGAAAAACTGTTTTTT
.,.,16,TRBJ2-3,TRBV6-5,CASSYSRFSSTDTQYF,TGTGCCAGCAGTTACTCGAGATTTTCTAGCACAGATACGCAGTATTTT
.,.,16,TRBJ2-2,TRBV11-1,CASSFEGTRRAGELFF,TGTGCCAGCAGCTTTGAGGGGACTCGGAGGGCCGGGGAGCTGTTTTTT
few,.,13,TRBJ2-7,TRBV5-1,CASSLEVHYEQYF,TGCGCCAGCAGCTTAGAGGTCCACTACGAGCAGTACTTC
.,TRBD2,21,TRBJ2-1,TRBV27,CASSLFPMAGGRRFSYNEQFF,TGTGCCAGCAGTTTATTCCCTATGGCGGGAGGTCGACGTTTTTCCTACAATGAGCAGTTCTTC
.,.,14,TRBJ2-1,TRBV14,CASSPKYGGDEQFF,TGTGCCAGCAGCCCTAAGTATGGCGGGGATGAGCAGTTCTTC
.,TRBD2,13,TRBJ2-3,TRBV29-1,CSVGLAGEGTQYF,TGCAGCGTAGGACTAGCGGGAGAGGGTACGCAGTATTTT
few,TRBD1,14,TRBJ2-3,TRBV6-4,CASSGQGEADTQYF,TGTGCCAGCAGTGGGCAGGGGGAAGCAGATACGCAGTATTTT
.,.,15,TRBJ2-7,TRBV19,CASSISAGAFDEQYF,TGTGCCAGTAGTATAAGCGCAGGGGCGTTCGACGAGCAGTACTTC